These 6 T cell receptor beta chains were all obtained from the same sample, sequenced in a study of CD8+ T cells in alopecia areata. cDNA reverse transcribed from extracted RNA served as the sequencing template. Assay used: immunoSEQ multiplex PCR; TCRdb lists only in-frame clones, some missing. In the table there are approximately 210,000 clones, 60% of which are singletons. Treatment of the sample: oral pan-JAK inhibitor, 5-10 mg twice daily. Sequenced here: CD4+ T cells sorted from blood, sampled at week 24, from a patient treated with tofacitinib. These receptors were collected from a human donor with alopecia areata.

The genes are TRBV30 and TRBJ2-6, with TRBD2 as a possible D gene (5 bases). Per germline, CDR1 GTSNPN and CDR2 SVGIG (reference sequence). The CDR3 is made up of 17 amino acids. V was cut by 5 bases and J by 1 base, with 18 bases left in between. In nucleotides, the CDR3 is TGTGCCTGGGAAAAAGCGCGGGTGAGATCTGGGGCCAACGTCCTGACTTTC. Its translation: CAWEKARVRSGANVLTF.

The V call is TRBV5-1, the J call TRBJ1-2, with a possible D match to TRBD1 (6 bases). Trimming left V 2 bases short and J 2 bases short, with 7 bases between. Germline CDR1 SGHRS, CDR2 YFSETQ. This CDR3 is built from 13 residues. The CDR3 here is CASSFGQNYGYTF. The CDR3, as DNA: TGCGCCAGCAGCTTCGGACAGAACTATGGCTACACCTTC.

V usage is TRBV29-1 and J usage is TRBJ2-2, with D perhaps assigned TRBD1 or TRBD2 (5 bases each). V lost 3 bases and J lost 5, with 10 bases in between. Looked up from germline, CDR1 is SQVTM and CDR2 is ANQGSEA. The CDR3 is 13 amino acids. The CDR3 region has the DNA TGCAGCGTTGAGACGGGGCTTACCGGGGAGCTGTTTTTT. It yields the protein CSVETGLTGELFF.

This clone was observed a handful of times. This sample also contains other DNA sequences that code for the same CDR3. This chain connects TRBV29-1 to TRBJ2-4; the D is unclear. Trimming left V 4 bases short and J 0 bases short, with 4 bases between. In germline, CDR1 is SQVTM, CDR2 ANQGSEA. The CDR3 totals 12 residues. CDR3 sequence (DNA): TGCAGCGTTGGGGTAGCCAAAAACATTCAGTACTTC. The encoded protein is CSVGVAKNIQYF.

The V and J genes are TRBV15 and TRBJ1-4; no clear D gene. V was pared by 0 bases and J by 12 bases, with 17 bases between. Per the germline V gene, CDR1 is LNHNV and CDR2 is YYDKDF (reference sequence). CDR3 length equals 15 residues. CDR3 sequence: CATSRDFVSKPELFF. CDR3 coding DNA: TGTGCCACCAGCAGAGATTTCGTTAGCAAGCCCGAACTGTTTTTT.

The chain has TRBV14 and TRBJ2-5; TRBD2 aligns across 8 bases. The CDR3 totals 15 residues. V dropped 1 base and J dropped 5; count of bases not matched to a gene: 6. Germline CDR1 and CDR2: SGHDN and FVKESK. The CDR3 is CASSQASGGTETQYF. DNA for the CDR3: TGTGCCAGCAGCCAAGCCAGCGGGGGTACGGAGACCCAGTACTTC.